This TCR beta chain was obtained from a study of blood T cell repertoires in COVID-19 (dated by TCRdb to about 2020). Turning to the overall study: Collaborator samples came from the United States, Italy and Spain and covered acute and convalescent phases of COVID-19. The material from the prospective study consisted of cDNA or gDNA derived from T cells, B-cell-depleted T cells, or PBMCs. The dataset comprised deeply sampled blood TCRbeta repertoires from subjects exposed to, actively infected with, or recovered from COVID-19. The repertoires were made available in a free public database intended to serve as a resource for research on the immune response to SARS-CoV-2. Samples were obtained from the ongoing ImmuneRACE study (first 160 participants) and from some 1,200 subjects provided by 6 global collaborators. Sample metadata almost always included a de-identified subject ID, COVID-19 status, age in years and sex. HLA class I and class II types, where available, came from metadata supplied by the sample provider rather than from assay-based typing.

The collaborating institutions used their own protocols to collect whole blood in K2EDTA tubes. For TCRbeta analysis, collaborators shipped samples as frozen whole blood, isolated PBMCs, or DNA extracted from either of those sample types. Points on this clone: Its recognized antigen is unknown. The input lacks base qualities; no much larger clone sits a single base away.

TCRbeta CDR3 regions were amplified from genomic DNA using the immunoSEQ Assay, a bias-controlled multiplex PCR. For the original study's pipeline: Nucleated cell counts per sample were estimated from amplification of reference gene primers within the assay. Sequence reads were collapsed and filtered to measure the absolute abundance of every unique TCRbeta CDR3 rearrangement. For each sample, productive Simpson clonality was calculated as the square root of Simpson's diversity index across productive rearrangements. TCRdb took over this immuneACCESS table, retaining in-frame rearrangements with V and J assigned. Such tables are incomplete; in checked studies, under half of the missing clones stem from an unresolved V gene, and the remainder is unexplained. That table furnishes V, J and clone size, whereas the DNA furnished D and trimming. The sample contains approximately 170,000 clones, 88% of them found a single time. The top ten clones comprise 1% to 1.4% of the sample.

The paper's findings and limits, for the study overall: Clinical and demographic metadata were provided uncurated, with the amount varying by source and participant.

The CDR3 starts with the cysteine, ends with the phenylalanine, and has 12 residues. Only CDR3 DNA is held: 36 bases, read in frame from base 1. The germline V gene supplies CDR1 MDHEN and CDR2 SYDVKM. V is clipped by 2 bases and J by 8 bases, and the sequence between their germline boundaries is 10 bases long. The TCR comes from a man aged 25 to 40 with acute or convalescent COVID-19. The rearrangement joined TRBV28 to TRBJ2-7; the D gene identity is not certain. The sample taken for sequencing was peripheral blood. For the CDR3, the sequence is CASSLTGVQQYF. At the DNA level, the sequence is TGTGCCAGCAGTTTAACCGGTGTGCAGCAGTACTTC.